The 23 T cell receptor beta chains below all came from one sample that was sequenced in a study of T-cell reconstitution after alpha-beta-depleted transplantation in children. For TCRbeta, the library was prepared with unique molecular identifiers. Using its own MiXCR run on the PCR reads, TCRdb lists one record per CDR3 protein. The sample shows approximately 500,000 distinct CDR3 sequences, over 9.5% of them seen only once. The starting material was PBMCs, obtained before TCRalphabeta/CD19-depleted stem cell transplant. All receptors come from a child under 10 years old with inherited bone marrow failure, due to receive a stem cell transplant.

As to this clonotype: A clone one base away is much larger, so this may be a read error. The chain joins TRBV4-1 to TRBJ1-2; D ambiguous. CDR3 length: 18 amino acids. Germline V lookup: CDR1 MGHRA, CDR2 YSYEKL. CDR3 in DNA: TGCGCCAGCAGCCAACCCGGGTTCACCCACTCGGGCTATTATGGCCACACCTTC. The encoded protein is CASSQPGFTHSGYYGHTF.

The table lists this clonotype with many counts. The chain joins TRBV28 to TRBJ2-7; D gene unclear. Germline V CDR1 and CDR2: MDHEN, SYDVKM. Trimming took 3 bases from V and 2 from J, leaving 11 bases between them. The CDR3 loop spans 14 amino acids. The CDR3 loop is CASSFVRYPYEQYF. In DNA, the CDR3 is TGTGCCAGCAGTTTCGTTCGCTATCCCTACGAGCAGTACTTC. Full variable domain (remainder filled in from reference TRBV28 and TRBJ2-7): DVKVTQSSRYLVKRTGEKVFLECVQDMDHENMFWYRQDPGLGLRLIYFSYDVKMKEKGDIPEGYSVSREKKERFSLILESASTNQTSMYLCASSFVRYPYEQYFGPGTRLTVT.

This clonotype has more than one count but fewer than ten. The gene calls are TRBV27 and TRBJ2-1, with 11 bases identical to TRBD2. Germline loops: CDR1 MNHEY, CDR2 SMNVEV (reference sequence). This CDR3 contains 21 residues. With 6 bases clipped from V and 1 base from J, the junction kept 20 bases outside the gene matches. CDR3 DNA sequence: TGTGCCAGCAGACTTAGGGGGCCCTCCCGGACTAGCGGGTATTCCTACAATGAGCAGTTCTTC. Its translation is CASRLRGPSRTSGYSYNEQFF.

The table lists this clonotype with many counts. The CDR3 reads CASSSARLAGGPRETQYF. CDR3 coding DNA: TGTGCCAGCAGTTCGGCAAGACTAGCGGGAGGGCCGCGGGAGACCCAGTACTTC. The chain has TRBV28 and TRBJ2-5, with 14 bases matching TRBD2. Germline CDR1 is MDHEN and CDR2 is SYDVKM. Trimming removed 4 bases from V and 5 bases from J; junction bases left unmatched: 12. The CDR3 extends over 18 amino acids.

This clonotype was counted at least ten times. The V gene is TRBV9, the J gene TRBJ2-1; D uncertain. Deletions cut 2 bases from V and 0 bases from J, with 12 bases between. This CDR3 has 16 residues. Germline-derived CDR1 and CDR2 are SGDLS and YYNGEE. The CDR3 loop reads CASSVLGRSSYNEQFF. The DNA for the CDR3 is TGTGCCAGCAGCGTGCTTGGCCGCAGCTCCTACAATGAGCAGTTCTTC.

This clonotype has a handful of counts. The V gene is TRBV29-1, the J gene TRBJ2-3; 8 positions agree with TRBD2. This CDR3 is 15 amino acids long. CDR1 and CDR2 from the germline V gene are SQVTM and ANQGSEA. Germline trimming cut 3 bases from V and 6 bases from J; bases unmatched to any gene: 11. CDR3 protein: CSVDWFGRAGDTQYF. In DNA form, the CDR3 reads TGCAGCGTTGATTGGTTCGGGAGGGCCGGGGATACGCAGTATTTT.

In its sample, this clonotype was seen a few times. The genes are TRBV28 and TRBJ2-7; TRBD2 matches 14 bases. This CDR3 region has 16 residues. With 4 bases clipped from V and 3 bases from J, the junction kept 5 bases outside the gene matches. Germline V CDR1 and CDR2: MDHEN, SYDVKM. The CDR3 coding sequence is TGTGCCAGCAGTTACGGGACTAGCGGGAGTGTCTACGAGCAGTACTTC. Protein sequence: CASSYGTSGSVYEQYF.

At least ten counts were recorded for this clonotype. The chain combines TRBV7-9 with TRBJ2-7; 10 bases match TRBD2. The CDR3 extends over 14 amino acids. V lost 5 bases and J lost 2; bases outside the gene matches: 3. Germline loops: CDR1 SEHNR, CDR2 FQNEAQ (reference sequence). CDR3 loop: CASSKTSGPYEQYF. CDR3 coding DNA: TGTGCCAGCAGCAAGACTAGCGGGCCCTACGAGCAGTACTTC.

This clonotype was counted many times. V is TRBV7-9 and J is TRBJ1-2; 12 bases match TRBD1. After removal of 5 bases from V and 8 bases from J, the junction contained 12 bases not matched to a gene. Per germline, CDR1 SEHNR and CDR2 FQNEAQ (reference sequence). The CDR3 runs to 16 residues. CDR3 protein: CASSKGAGQGAEGYTF. The CDR3 coding sequence is TGTGCCAGCAGCAAAGGAGCGGGACAGGGGGCTGAAGGCTACACCTTC.

This clonotype turned up a few times. This rearrangement joins TRBV10-3 to TRBJ2-1; TRBD2 agrees at 8 bases. With V trimmed by 1 base and J by 7 bases, 6 bases remained unmatched. Germline CDR1 ENHRY, CDR2 SYGVKD. CDR3 length: 15 residues. The CDR3 is CAISEYQREYNEQFF. CDR3 nucleotide sequence: TGTGCCATCAGTGAGTACCAGCGGGAGTATAATGAGCAGTTCTTC.

The chain has TRBV4-3 and TRBJ2-3; the match to TRBD2 covers 9 bases. This CDR3 is built from 15 residues. Trimming took 4 bases from V and 4 from J; bases not matched to a gene: 6. Germline CDR1 and CDR2: LGHNA and YSLEER. CDR3 sequence: CASSRSGRIADTQYF. Written as DNA, the CDR3 is TGCGCCAGCAGCCGCAGCGGGAGGATCGCAGATACGCAGTATTTT.

This clonotype was seen at least ten times. The rearrangement joins TRBV28 to TRBJ2-3; weak D call: TRBD1 (6 bases). V gave up 6 bases and J gave up 4 bases, with 20 bases separating them. This CDR3 has 16 amino acids. The V gene's germline CDR1 is MDHEN and CDR2 SYDVKM. CDR3 coding DNA: TGTGCCAGCAGAACCTGGACAGAGAGTGCCTCAGATACGCAGTATTTT. Translation gives CASRTWTESASDTQYF.

This clonotype was recorded a few times. CDR3 in amino acids: CASSSGPGSTDTQYF. CDR3 bases: TGTGCCAGCAGTTCGGGACCAGGGAGCACAGATACGCAGTATTTT. This sequence joins TRBV27 and TRBJ2-3, with D perhaps given as TRBD1 or TRBD2 (5 bases each). The length of the CDR3 is 15 residues. The germline gives CDR1 MNHEY, CDR2 SMNVEV (reference sequence). Deletions cut 4 bases from V and 0 bases from J, with 11 bases between.

The gene calls are TRBV19 and TRBJ1-5; possible D gene TRBD1, 6 bases. Germline assignment: CDR1 LNHDA and CDR2 SQIVND (reference sequence). This CDR3 region has 16 residues. Trimming pared 4 bases from V and 1 base from J, leaving 14 bases between. The CDR3 protein is CASSNREEDSNQPQHF. CDR3 bases: TGTGCCAGTAGTAACAGGGAGGAGGACAGCAATCAGCCCCAGCATTTT.

This clonotype was recorded at least ten times. The rearrangement joins TRBV5-5 to TRBJ2-5, with D possibly matching TRBD1 (6 bases). The V and J ends lost 5 bases and 14 bases respectively, with 19 bases between them. CDR1 is SGHKS, CDR2 YYEKEE, per germline (reference sequence). The CDR3 extends over 12 amino acids. CDR3 DNA sequence: TGTGCCAGCAGTCCGAAAATAGACAGGCCTTACTTC. It is translated as CASSPKIDRPYF.

At least ten counts were recorded for this clonotype. J is TRBJ2-7 and V is TRBV9; D gene uncertain. This CDR3 is 15 amino acids long. V lost 0 bases and J 0 bases, leaving 10 bases between the germline ends. Germline CDR1 and CDR2: SGDLS and YYNGEE. Here the CDR3 DNA reads TGTGCCAGCAGCGTAGGCCGCCTGAGCTCCTACGAGCAGTACTTC. Its protein product is CASSVGRLSSYEQYF.

This clonotype was counted a single time. Being one base from a much bigger clone, this may be a read error. This chain uses TRBV7-9 with TRBJ2-7; D is tentatively TRBD1 or TRBD2 (5 bases each). Germline loops: CDR1 SEHNR, CDR2 FQNEAQ (reference sequence). This CDR3 has 14 amino acids. V lost 5 bases and J 5 bases, leaving 16 bases between the germline ends. CDR3 in DNA: TGTGCCAGCAGCCCCCACGGGGCGTCACACGAGCAGTACTTC. It is translated as CASSPHGASHEQYF.

There are many counts of this clonotype. This chain links TRBV9 with TRBJ2-7; 9 nucleotides match TRBD2. Germline-derived CDR1 and CDR2 are SGDLS and YYNGEE. The CDR3 contains 16 residues. After removal of 10 bases from V and 3 bases from J, the junction contained 17 bases not matched to a gene. The CDR3 spells CAPTPMREGDVYEQYF. CDR3 DNA sequence: TGTGCCCCGACGCCCATGCGGGAGGGCGATGTCTACGAGCAGTACTTC.

This clonotype was recorded once. V is TRBV5-5 and J is TRBJ2-1, with 10 bases that match TRBD2. The germline CDR1 and CDR2 sequences are SGHKS and YYEKEE (reference sequence). The CDR3 loop spans 17 amino acids. After removal of 4 bases from V and 3 bases from J, the junction contained 10 bases not matched to a gene. The CDR3 sequence is CASSGLAGAGGYNEQFF. The CDR3 region has the DNA TGTGCCAGCAGCGGGCTAGCGGGAGCCGGGGGCTACAATGAGCAGTTCTTC.

The table lists this clonotype with many counts. CDR3: CASSQTGRGTEAFF. In DNA, the CDR3 is TGCGCCAGCAGCCAGACGGGCCGCGGGACTGAAGCTTTCTTT. V usage is TRBV4-3 and J usage is TRBJ1-1, with D unclear. The germline gives CDR1 LGHNA, CDR2 YSLEER. The V end was cut by 3 bases, the J end by 5 bases, with 13 bases between. The CDR3 has 14 residues.

This clonotype was found many times. The chain carries TRBV27 and TRBJ2-1, with a possible D match to TRBD1 (5 bases). The germline V gene has CDR1 MNHEY and CDR2 SMNVEV (reference sequence). The CDR3 spans 15 residues. Trimming removed 2 bases from V and 1 base from J, with 9 bases in between. The DNA for the CDR3 is TGTGCCAGCAGTTTAAGGGGTCCATCCTACAATGAGCAGTTCTTC. It codes for CASSLRGPSYNEQFF.

This clonotype was found many times. The chain links TRBV4-3 to TRBJ1-1; D may be TRBD1 (5 bases). Germline V lookup: CDR1 LGHNA, CDR2 YSLEER. Trimming shortened V by 4 bases and J by 4 bases, and 13 bases separated the two germline ends. This CDR3 has 14 residues. The CDR3: CASSPLEGSTEAFF. As DNA, the CDR3 is TGCGCCAGCAGCCCACTAGAGGGGAGCACTGAAGCTTTCTTT.

Ten or more counts support this clonotype. The chain recombines TRBV25-1 with TRBJ1-2; D not certain. With 1 base removed from V and 5 bases from J, the gap between germline ends came to 5 bases. The germline CDR1 and CDR2 sequences are MGHDK and SYGVNS. There are 12 residues in the CDR3. CDR3 DNA: TGTGCCAGCAGTGAATCTGGTTATGGCTACACCTTC. Translating gives CASSESGYGYTF.